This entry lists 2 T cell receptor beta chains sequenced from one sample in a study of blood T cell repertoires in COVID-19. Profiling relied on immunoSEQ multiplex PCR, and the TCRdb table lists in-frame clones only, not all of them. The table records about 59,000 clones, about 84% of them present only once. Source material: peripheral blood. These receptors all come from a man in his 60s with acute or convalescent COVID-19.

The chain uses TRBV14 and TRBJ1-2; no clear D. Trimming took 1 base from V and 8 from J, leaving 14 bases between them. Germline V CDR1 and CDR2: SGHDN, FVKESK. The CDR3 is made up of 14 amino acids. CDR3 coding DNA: TGTGCCAGCAGCCAAGTTCCCCTGGGCGGGGGCTACACCTTC. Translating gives CASSQVPLGGGYTF.

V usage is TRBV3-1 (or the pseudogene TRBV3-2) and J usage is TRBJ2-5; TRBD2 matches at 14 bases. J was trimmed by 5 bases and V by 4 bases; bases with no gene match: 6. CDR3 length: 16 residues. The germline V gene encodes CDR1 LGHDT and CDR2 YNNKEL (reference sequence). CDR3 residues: CASSRGLAGGRETQYF. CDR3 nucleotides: TGTGCCAGCAGCCGCGGACTAGCGGGGGGCCGGGAGACCCAGTACTTC.